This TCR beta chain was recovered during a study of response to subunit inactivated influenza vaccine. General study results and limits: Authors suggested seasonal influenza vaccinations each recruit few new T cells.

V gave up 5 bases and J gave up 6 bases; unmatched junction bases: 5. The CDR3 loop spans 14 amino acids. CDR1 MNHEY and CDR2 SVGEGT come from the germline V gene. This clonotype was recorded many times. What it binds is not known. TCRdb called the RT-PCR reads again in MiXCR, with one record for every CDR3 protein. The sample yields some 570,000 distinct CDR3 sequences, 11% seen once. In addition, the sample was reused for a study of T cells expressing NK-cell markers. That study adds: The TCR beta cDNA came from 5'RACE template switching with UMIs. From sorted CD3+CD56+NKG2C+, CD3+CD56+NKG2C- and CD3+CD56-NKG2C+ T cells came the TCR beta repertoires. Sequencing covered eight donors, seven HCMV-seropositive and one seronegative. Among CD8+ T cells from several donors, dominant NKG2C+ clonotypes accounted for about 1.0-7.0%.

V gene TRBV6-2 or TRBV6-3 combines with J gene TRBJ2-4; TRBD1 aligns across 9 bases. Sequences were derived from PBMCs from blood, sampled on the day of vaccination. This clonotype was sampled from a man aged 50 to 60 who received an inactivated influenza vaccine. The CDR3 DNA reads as TGTGCCAGCAGTACACAGGGGGCGAGAAACATTCAGTACTTC. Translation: CASSTQGARNIQYF.